Sequencing of this T cell receptor beta chain was carried out in a study of regulatory T cells in long-lasting Graves disease. Time point described: newly diagnosed GD, antithyroid drugs for less than 3 months. There was RNA extracted from PBMCs, and the TCR library was made from it. Arm-PCR of CDR3 regions and iRepertoire HTBI primers were used to build TCR beta libraries. In TCRdb, the multiplex PCR reads were re-called with MiXCR into one record per CDR3 protein. The data contain about 440,000 distinct CDR3 sequences, around 17% of them singletons. This sample also appeared in a second study, on T cells in Graves' hyperthyroidism and ophthalmopathy.

The sample in question was peripheral blood mononuclear cells (PBMCs), obtained at new diagnosis, from a patient treated with antithyroid drugs. This clonotype was sampled from a woman aged 18-29 years with Graves disease.

The CDR3 DNA reads TGTGCCAGCAGCCAAGGGGGAGGGAAGGTAGATACGCAGTATTTT. This sequence encodes CASSQGGGKVDTQYF. This chain links TRBV4-2 with TRBJ2-3, with 7 bases that match TRBD2. The CDR3 is made up of 15 amino acids. J lost 5 bases, V lost 1 base, and 6 bases had no gene match. The V gene's germline CDR1 is LGHNA and CDR2 YNFKEQ.